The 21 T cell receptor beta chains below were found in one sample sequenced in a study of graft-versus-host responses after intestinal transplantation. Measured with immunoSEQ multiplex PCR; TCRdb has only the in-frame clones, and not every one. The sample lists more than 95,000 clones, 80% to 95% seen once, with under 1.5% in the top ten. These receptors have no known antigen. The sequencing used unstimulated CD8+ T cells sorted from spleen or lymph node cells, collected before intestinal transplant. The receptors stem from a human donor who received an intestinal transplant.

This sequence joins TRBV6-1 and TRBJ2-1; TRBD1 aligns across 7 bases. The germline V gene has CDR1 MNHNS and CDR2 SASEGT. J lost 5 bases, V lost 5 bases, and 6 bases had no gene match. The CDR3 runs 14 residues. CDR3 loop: CASSTGVLNNEQFF. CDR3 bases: TGTGCCAGCAGTACAGGGGTTTTAAACAATGAGCAGTTCTTC.

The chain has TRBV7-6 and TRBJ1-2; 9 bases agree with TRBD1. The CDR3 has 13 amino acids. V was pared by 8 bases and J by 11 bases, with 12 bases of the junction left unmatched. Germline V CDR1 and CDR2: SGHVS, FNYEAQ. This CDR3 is CASGGGWDRVYTF. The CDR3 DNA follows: TGTGCCAGCGGTGGTGGTTGGGACAGGGTTTACACCTTC.

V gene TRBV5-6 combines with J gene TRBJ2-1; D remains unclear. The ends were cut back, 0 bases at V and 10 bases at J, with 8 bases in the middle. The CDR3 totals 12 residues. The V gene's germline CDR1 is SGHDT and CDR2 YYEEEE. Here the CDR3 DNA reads TGTGCCAGCAGCTTGGCCTTAAGGGAGCAGTTCTTC. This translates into CASSLALREQFF. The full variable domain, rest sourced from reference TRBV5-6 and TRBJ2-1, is DAGVTQSPTHLIKTRGQQVTLRCSPKSGHDTVSWYQQALGQGPQFIFQYYEEEERQRGNFPDRFSGHQFPNYSSELNVNALLLGDSALYLCASSLALREQFFGPGTRLTVL.

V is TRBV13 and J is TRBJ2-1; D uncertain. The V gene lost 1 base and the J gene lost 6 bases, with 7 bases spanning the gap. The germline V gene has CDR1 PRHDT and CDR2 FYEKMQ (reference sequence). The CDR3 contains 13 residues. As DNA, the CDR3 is TGTGCCAGCAGCTTAGAAGGCGGCAATGAGCAGTTCTTC. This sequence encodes CASSLEGGNEQFF.

CDR3 nucleotides: TGTGCCAGCAGCCTCAGGGGCCGGGAGGATTCACCCCTCCACTTT. It is translated as CASSLRGREDSPLHF. The V gene is TRBV7-3, the J gene TRBJ1-6, with D maybe TRBD1 (6 bases). Germline V CDR1 and CDR2: SGHTA, FQGTGA. This CDR3 is built from 15 residues. Trimming removed 5 bases at V and 8 bases at J, with 16 bases between.

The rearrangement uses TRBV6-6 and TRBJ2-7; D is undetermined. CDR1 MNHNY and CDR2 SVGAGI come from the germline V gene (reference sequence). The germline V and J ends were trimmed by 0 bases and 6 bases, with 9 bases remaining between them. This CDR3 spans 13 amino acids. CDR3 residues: CASSYSTGGEQYF. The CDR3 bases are TGTGCCAGCAGTTACTCGACTGGCGGCGAGCAGTACTTC.

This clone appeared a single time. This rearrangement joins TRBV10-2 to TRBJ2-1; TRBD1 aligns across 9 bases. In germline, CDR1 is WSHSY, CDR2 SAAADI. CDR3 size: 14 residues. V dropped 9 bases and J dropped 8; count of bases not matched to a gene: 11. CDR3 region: CASIRPGQGDEQFF. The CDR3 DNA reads TGCGCCAGTATTAGACCGGGACAGGGAGATGAGCAGTTCTTC.

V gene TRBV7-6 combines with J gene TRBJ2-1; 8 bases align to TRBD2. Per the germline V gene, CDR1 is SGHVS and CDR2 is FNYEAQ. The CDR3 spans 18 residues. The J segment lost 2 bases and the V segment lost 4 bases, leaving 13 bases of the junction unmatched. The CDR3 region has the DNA TGTGCCAGCAGCTCCGCGGGGGGCATCCAACCGACCTACAATGAGCAGTTCTTC. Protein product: CASSSAGGIQPTYNEQFF.

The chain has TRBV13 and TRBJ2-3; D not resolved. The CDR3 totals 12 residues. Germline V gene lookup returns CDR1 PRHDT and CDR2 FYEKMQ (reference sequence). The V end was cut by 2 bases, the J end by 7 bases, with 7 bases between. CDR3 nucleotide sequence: TGTGCCAGCAGCTTATCCAGTAATACGCAGTATTTT. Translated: CASSLSSNTQYF.

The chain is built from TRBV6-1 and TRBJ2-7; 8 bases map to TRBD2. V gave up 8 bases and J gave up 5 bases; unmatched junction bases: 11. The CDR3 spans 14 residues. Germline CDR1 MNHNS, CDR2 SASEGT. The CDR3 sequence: CASDARGGQDEQYF. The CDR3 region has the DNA TGTGCCAGCGATGCCCGGGGGGGCCAGGACGAGCAGTACTTC.

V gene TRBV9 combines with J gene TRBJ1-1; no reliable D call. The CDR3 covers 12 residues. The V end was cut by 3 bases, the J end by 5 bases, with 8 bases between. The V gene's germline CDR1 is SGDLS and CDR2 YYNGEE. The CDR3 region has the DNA TGTGCCAGCAGCGAGGGAAATACTGAAGCTTTCTTT. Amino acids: CASSEGNTEAFF.

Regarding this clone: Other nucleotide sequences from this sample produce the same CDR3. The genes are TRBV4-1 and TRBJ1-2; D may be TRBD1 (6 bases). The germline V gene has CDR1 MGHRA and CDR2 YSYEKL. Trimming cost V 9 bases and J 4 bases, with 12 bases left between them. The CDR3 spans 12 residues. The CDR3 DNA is TGCGCCAGTAGGGGGGCCGGCTATGGCTACACCTTC. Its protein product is CASRGAGYGYTF.

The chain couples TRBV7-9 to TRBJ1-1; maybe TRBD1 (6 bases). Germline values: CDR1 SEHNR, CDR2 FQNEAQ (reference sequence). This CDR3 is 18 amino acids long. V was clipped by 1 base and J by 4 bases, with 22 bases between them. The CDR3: CASSLGRQDGVPTTEAFF. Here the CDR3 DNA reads TGTGCCAGCAGCTTAGGTAGACAGGACGGAGTACCGACCACTGAAGCTTTCTTT.

CDR3 amino acids: CGTGGGNQPQHF. CDR3 nucleotides: TGTGGGACGGGGGGAGGCAATCAGCCCCAGCATTTT. This chain joins TRBV2 and TRBJ1-5; D possibly corresponds to TRBD1 (5 bases). CDR1 is SNHLY and CDR2 is FYNNEI in the germline V gene. CDR3 length equals 12 residues. The complete variable domain, with remaining parts taken from reference TRBV2 and TRBJ1-5, reads EPEVTQTPSHQVTQMGQEVILRCVPISNHLYFYWYRQILGQKVEFLVSFYNNEISEKSEIFDDQFSVERPDGSNFTLKIRSTKLEDSAMYFCGTGGGNQPQHFGDGTRLSIL.

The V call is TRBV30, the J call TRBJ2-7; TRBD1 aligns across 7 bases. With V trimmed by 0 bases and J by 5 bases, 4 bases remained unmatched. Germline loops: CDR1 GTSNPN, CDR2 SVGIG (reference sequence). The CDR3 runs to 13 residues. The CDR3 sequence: CAWSVGQENEQYF. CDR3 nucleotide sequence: TGTGCCTGGAGTGTTGGACAGGAGAACGAGCAGTACTTC.

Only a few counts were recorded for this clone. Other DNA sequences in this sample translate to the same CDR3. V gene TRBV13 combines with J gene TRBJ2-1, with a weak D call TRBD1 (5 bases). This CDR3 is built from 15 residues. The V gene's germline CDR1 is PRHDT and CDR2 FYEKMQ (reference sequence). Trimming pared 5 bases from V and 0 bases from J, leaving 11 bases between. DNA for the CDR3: TGTGCCAGCAGCCCAGGGCTGAGCTCCTACAATGAGCAGTTCTTC. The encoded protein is CASSPGLSSYNEQFF. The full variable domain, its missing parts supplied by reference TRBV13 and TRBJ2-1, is AAGVIQSPRHLIKEKRETATLKCYPIPRHDTVYWYQQGPGQDPQFLISFYEKMQSDKGSIPDRFSAQQFSDYHSELNMSSLELGDSALYFCASSPGLSSYNEQFFGPGTRLTVL.

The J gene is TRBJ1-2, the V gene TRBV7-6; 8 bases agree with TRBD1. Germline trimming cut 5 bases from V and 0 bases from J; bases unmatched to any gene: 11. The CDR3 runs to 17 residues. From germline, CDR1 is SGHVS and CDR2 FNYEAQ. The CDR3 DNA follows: TGTGCCAGCAGCCAGGGGGCAGGGGGGGCGGCTAACTATGGCTACACCTTC. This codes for CASSQGAGGAANYGYTF.

The CDR3, as DNA: TGTGCCAGCAGTTACCGGCAGGGGATGAACACTGAAGCTTTCTTT. This encodes CASSYRQGMNTEAFF. J is TRBJ1-1 and V is TRBV6-5; D possibly corresponds to TRBD1 (6 bases). Germline V gene lookup returns CDR1 MNHEY and CDR2 SVGAGI. Trimming removed 2 bases at V and 0 bases at J, with 10 bases between. The CDR3 is 15 amino acids.

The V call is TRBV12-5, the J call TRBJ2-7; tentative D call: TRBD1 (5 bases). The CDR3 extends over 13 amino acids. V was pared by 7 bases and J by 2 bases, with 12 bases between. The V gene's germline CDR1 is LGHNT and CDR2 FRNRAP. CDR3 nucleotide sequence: TGTGCTAGTGCCATCGACAGAGCCTACGAGCAGTACTTC. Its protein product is CASAIDRAYEQYF.

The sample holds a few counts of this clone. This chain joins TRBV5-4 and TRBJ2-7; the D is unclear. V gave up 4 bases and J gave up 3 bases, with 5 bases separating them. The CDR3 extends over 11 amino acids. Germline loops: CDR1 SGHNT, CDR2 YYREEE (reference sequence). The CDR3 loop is CASSRHYEQYF. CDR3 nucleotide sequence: TGTGCCAGCAGCCGACACTACGAGCAGTACTTC.

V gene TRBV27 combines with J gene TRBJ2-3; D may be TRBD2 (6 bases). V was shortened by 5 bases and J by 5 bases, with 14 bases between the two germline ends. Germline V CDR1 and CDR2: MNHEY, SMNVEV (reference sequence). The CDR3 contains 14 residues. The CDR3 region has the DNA TGTGCCAGCAGTCTTGCGGGGCGAGGAGATACGCAGTATTTT. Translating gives CASSLAGRGDTQYF.